This paragraph covers one TCR beta chain sequence. Original processing methods: Estimated nucleated cell counts came from reference gene primer amplification. Produced via immunoSEQ multiplex PCR; TCRdb's table is partial and in-frame only. V and J calls and clone size follow that table, whereas D and trimming were derived from the DNA. This sample has over 200,000 clones, with over 75% found just once. These data are taken from a study of blood T cell repertoires in COVID-19. Study information: Acute-phase and convalescent COVID-19 samples originated in the United States, Italy and Spain. T cells, B-cell-depleted T cells, or PBMCs provided the cDNA or gDNA that served as material.

Germline V gene sequence: CDR1 SEHNR, CDR2 FQNEAQ (reference sequence). The CDR3 is made up of 15 amino acids. The junction had 8 bases not matched to a gene; V was cut back by 5 bases and J by 7 bases. This chain connects TRBV7-9 to TRBJ2-2; 9 bases line up with TRBD1. Sequences were obtained from peripheral blood. This receptor was identified in a man aged 35-49 years with active or convalescent COVID-19. Here the CDR3 reads CASSDGTGFVGELFF. CDR3 nucleotide sequence: TGTGCCAGCAGCGATGGGACAGGGTTCGTCGGGGAGCTGTTTTTT.